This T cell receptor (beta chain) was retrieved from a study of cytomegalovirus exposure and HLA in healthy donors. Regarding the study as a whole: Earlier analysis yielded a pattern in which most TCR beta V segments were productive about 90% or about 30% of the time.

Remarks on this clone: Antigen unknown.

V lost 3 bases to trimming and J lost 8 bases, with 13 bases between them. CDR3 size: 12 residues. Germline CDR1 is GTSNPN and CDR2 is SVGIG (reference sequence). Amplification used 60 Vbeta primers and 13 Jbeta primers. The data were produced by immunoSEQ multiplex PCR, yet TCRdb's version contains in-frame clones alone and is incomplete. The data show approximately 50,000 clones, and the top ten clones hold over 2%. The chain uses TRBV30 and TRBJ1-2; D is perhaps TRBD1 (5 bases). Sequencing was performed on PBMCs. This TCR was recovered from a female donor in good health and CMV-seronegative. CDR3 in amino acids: CAWSLGLQGYTF. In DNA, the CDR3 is TGTGCCTGGAGCCTGGGACTCCAAGGCTACACCTTC.